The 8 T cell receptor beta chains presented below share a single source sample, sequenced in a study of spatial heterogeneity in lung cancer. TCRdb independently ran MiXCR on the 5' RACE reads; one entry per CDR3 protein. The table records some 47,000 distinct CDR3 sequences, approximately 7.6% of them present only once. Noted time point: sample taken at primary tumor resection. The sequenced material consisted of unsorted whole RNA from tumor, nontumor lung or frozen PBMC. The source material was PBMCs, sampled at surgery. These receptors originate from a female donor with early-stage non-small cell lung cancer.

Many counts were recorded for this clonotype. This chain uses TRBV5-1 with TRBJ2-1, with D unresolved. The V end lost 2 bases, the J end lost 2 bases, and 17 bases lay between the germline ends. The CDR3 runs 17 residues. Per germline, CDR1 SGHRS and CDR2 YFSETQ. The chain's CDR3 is CASSLHRLTSPYNEQFF. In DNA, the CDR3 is TGCGCCAGCAGCTTACACAGATTGACATCCCCCTACAATGAGCAGTTCTTC.

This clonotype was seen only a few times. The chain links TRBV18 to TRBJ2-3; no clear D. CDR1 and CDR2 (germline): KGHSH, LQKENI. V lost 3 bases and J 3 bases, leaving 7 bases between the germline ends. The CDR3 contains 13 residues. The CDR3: CASSPLQTDTQYF. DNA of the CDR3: TGTGCCAGCTCACCGCTACAGACAGATACGCAGTATTTT.

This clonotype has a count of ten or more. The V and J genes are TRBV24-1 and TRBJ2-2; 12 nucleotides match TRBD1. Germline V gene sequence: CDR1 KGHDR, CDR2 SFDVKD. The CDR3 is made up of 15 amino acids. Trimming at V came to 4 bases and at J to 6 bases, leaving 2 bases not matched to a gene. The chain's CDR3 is CATSEGQGASGELFF. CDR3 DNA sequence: TGTGCCACCAGTGAGGGACAGGGGGCGTCCGGGGAGCTGTTTTTT.

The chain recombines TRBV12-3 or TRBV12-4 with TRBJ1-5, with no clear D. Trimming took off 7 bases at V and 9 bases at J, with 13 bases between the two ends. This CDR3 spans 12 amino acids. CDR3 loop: CASTTSGGPQHF. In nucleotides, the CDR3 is TGTGCCAGCACCACGTCGGGCGGGCCCCAGCATTTT.

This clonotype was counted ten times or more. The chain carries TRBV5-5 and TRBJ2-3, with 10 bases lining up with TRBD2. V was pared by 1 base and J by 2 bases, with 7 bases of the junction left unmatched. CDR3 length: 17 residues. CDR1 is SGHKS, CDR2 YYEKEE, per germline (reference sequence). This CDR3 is CASSLLASGGHTDTQYF. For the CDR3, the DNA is TGTGCCAGCAGCTTGTTGGCTAGCGGGGGCCACACAGATACGCAGTATTTT. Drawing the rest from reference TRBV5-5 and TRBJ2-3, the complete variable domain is DAGVTQSPTHLIKTRGQQVTLRCSPISGHKSVSWYQQVLGQGPQFIFQYYEKEERGRGNFPDRFSARQFPNYSSELNVNALLLGDSALYLCASSLLASGGHTDTQYFGPGTRLTVL.

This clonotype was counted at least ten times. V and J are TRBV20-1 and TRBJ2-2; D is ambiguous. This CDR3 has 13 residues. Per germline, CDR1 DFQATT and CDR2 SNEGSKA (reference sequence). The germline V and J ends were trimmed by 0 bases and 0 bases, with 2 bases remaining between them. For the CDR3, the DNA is TGCAGTGCTAGAGAGACGAACACCGGGGAGCTGTTTTTT. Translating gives CSARETNTGELFF.

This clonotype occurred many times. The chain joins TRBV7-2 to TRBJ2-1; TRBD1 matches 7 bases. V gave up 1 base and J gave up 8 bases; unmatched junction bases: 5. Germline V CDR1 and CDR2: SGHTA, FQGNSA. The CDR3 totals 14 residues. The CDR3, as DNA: TGTGCCAGCAGCTTAGTGAGGGGGCGAGATGAGCAGTTCTTC. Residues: CASSLVRGRDEQFF.

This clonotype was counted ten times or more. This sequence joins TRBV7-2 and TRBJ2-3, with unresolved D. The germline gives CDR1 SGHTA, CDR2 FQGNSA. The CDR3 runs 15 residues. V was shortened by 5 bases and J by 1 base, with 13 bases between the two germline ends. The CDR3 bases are TGTGCCAGCAGCCTCACAACTTCTGGCACAGATACGCAGTATTTT. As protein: CASSLTTSGTDTQYF.